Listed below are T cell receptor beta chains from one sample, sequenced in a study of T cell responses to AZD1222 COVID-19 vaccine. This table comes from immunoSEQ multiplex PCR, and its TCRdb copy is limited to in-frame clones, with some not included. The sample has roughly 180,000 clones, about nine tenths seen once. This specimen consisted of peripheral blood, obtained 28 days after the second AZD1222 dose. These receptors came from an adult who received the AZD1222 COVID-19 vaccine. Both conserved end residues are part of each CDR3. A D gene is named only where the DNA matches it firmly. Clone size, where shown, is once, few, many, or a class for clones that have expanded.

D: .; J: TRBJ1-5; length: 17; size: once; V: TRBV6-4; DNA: TGTGCCAGCAGTGACCGACACCGGACTGATAGCAATCAGCCCCAGCATTTT; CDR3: CASSDRHRTDSNQPQHF
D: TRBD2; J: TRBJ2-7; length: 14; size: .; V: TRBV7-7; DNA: TGTGCTAGCAGCTTAGCGGGAGGAACCTACGAGCAGTACTTC; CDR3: CASSLAGGTYEQYF
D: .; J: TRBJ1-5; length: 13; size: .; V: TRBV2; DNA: TGTGCCACCGGGACGGATAGCAATCAGCCCCAGCATTTT; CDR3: CATGTDSNQPQHF
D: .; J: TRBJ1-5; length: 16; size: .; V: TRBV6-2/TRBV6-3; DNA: TGTGCCAGCAGTTCTAACAGGGAACTTAGCAATCAGCCCCAGCATTTT; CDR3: CASSSNRELSNQPQHF
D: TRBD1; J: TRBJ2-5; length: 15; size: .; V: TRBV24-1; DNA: TGTGCCACCAGTGCAGGGAAGGGGGCCCAAGAGACCCAGTACTTC; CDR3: CATSAGKGAQETQYF
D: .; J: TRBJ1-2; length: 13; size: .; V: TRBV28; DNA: TGTGCCACCCAACCGGGGGGCGCAGGGGGCTACACCTTC; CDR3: CATQPGGAGGYTF
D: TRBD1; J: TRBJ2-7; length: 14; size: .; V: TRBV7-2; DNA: TGTGCCAGCAGCTCAGGACAGGGCGGCTACGAGCAGTACTTC; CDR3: CASSSGQGGYEQYF
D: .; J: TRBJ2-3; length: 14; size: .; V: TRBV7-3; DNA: TGTGCCAGCAGCGCTAGCGCGGGCACAGATACGCAGTATTTT; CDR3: CASSASAGTDTQYF
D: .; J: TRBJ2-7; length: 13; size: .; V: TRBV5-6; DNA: TGTGCCAGCAGCCTACTAAACGACTACGAGCAGTACTTC; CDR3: CASSLLNDYEQYF
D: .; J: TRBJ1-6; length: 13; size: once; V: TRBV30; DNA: TGTGCCTGGAGTCAGGCAGTTAATTCACCCCTCCACTTT; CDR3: CAWSQAVNSPLHF
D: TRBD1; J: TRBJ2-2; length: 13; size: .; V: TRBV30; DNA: TGTGCCTGGGGGACAGGGAGAACCGGGGAGCTGTTTTTT; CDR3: CAWGTGRTGELFF
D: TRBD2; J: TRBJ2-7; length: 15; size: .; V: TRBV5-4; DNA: TGTGCCAGCAGCGAGGGACTAGCGGGAGCCTACGAGCAGTACTTC; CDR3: CASSEGLAGAYEQYF
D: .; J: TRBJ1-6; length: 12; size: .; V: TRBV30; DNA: TGTGCCTGGAGTGTGATAGCGTCAGTTCCCCACTTT; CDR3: CAWSVIASVPHF
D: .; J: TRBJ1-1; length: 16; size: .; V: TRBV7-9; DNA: TGTGCCAGCAGCTTAGTAGGGGCGGATACGGACACTGAAGCTTTCTTT; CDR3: CASSLVGADTDTEAFF
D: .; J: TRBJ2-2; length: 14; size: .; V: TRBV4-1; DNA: TGCGCCAGCAGCCAAAATCCGCGAGCCGGGGAGCTGTTTTTT; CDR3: CASSQNPRAGELFF
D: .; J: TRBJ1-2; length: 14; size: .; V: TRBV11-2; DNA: TGTGCCAGCAGCTTCAGGGTCTCTGACTATGGCTACACCTTC; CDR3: CASSFRVSDYGYTF
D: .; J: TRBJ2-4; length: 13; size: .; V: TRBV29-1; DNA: TGCAGCGCCTGGGGCCCGACAGGAGGCATTCAGTACTTC; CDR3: CSAWGPTGGIQYF
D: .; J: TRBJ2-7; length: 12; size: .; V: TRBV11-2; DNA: TGTGCCAGCAGCTATTACTTTGGGGAGCAGTACTTC; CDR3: CASSYYFGEQYF
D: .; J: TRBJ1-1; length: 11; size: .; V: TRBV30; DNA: TGTGCCTGGACGCGAGGGGATAAAGCTTTCTTT; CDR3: CAWTRGDKAFF
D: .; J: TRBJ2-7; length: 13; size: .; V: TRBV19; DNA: TGTGCCAGTAGTATAGGAGAGTATTACGAGCAGTACTTC; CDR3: CASSIGEYYEQYF
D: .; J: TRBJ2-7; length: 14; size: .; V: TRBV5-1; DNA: TGCGCCAGCAGAAGGGGGGAAAGACGTGGTGAGCAGTACTTC; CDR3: CASRRGERRGEQYF
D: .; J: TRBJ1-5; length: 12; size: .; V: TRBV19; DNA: TGTGCCAGTAGACAGGGCAGGCAGCCCCAGCATTTT; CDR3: CASRQGRQPQHF
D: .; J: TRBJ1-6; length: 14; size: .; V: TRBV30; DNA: TGTGCCTGGAGATCTGGCTCCTATAATTCACCCCTCCACTTT; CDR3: CAWRSGSYNSPLHF
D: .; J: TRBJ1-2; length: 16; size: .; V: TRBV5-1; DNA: TGCGCCAGCAGCTTGGAAGGGGCAGCTCCTAACTATGGCTACACCTTC; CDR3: CASSLEGAAPNYGYTF
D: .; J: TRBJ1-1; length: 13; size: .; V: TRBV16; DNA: TGTGCCAGCAGCCAATCCGTGAACACTGAAGCTTTCTTT; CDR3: CASSQSVNTEAFF
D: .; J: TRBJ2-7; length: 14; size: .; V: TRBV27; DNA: TGTGCCAGCTCGGGGGGCACCTTAACCTACGAGCAGTACTTC; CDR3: CASSGGTLTYEQYF
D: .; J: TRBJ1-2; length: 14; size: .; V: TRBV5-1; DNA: TGCGCCAGCAGCTTGGGGGCGGCTTACTATGGCTACACCTTC; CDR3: CASSLGAAYYGYTF
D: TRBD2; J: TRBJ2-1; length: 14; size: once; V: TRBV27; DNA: TGTGCCAGCCGCCAGCCGGGAGGGTGGGGTGAGCAGTTCTTC; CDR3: CASRQPGGWGEQFF
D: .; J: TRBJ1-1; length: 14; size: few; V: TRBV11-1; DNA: TGTGCCAGCAGCTTATGGGGGGTAGAGACTGAAGCTTTCTTT; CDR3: CASSLWGVETEAFF
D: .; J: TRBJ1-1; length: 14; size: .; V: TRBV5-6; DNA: TGTGCCAGCAGCTGGGGGACTGGGAACACTGAAGCTTTCTTT; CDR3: CASSWGTGNTEAFF
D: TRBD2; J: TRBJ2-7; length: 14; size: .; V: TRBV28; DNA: TGTGCCAGCAGTGTAGCGGGAGGGGCTAGAGAGCAGTACTTC; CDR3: CASSVAGGAREQYF
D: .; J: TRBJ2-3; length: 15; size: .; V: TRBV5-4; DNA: TGTGCCAGCAGCCAAGGAGGGATTAGCGCAGATACGCAGTATTTT; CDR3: CASSQGGISADTQYF
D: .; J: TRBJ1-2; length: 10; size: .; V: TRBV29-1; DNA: TGCAGCGTCCTCTACAGGGAGACCCTCTTC; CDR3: CSVLYRETLF
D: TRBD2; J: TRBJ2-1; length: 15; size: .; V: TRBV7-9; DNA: TGTGCCAGCAGCAGGACTAGCGGGAGGTGGAATGAGCAGTTCTTC; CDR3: CASSRTSGRWNEQFF
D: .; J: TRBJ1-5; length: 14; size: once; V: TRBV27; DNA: TGTGCCAGCAGCCCCAGGGTGGGCAATCAGCCCCAGCATTTT; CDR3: CASSPRVGNQPQHF
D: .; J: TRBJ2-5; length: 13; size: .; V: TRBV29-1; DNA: TGCAGCGTTTCATCAGGGAGGTGGGAGACCCAGTACTTC; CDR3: CSVSSGRWETQYF
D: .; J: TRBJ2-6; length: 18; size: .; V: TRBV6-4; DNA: TGTGCCAGCAGTGAAACAGACAGGTCTTCCTCTGGGGCCAACGTCCTGACTTTC; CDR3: CASSETDRSSSGANVLTF
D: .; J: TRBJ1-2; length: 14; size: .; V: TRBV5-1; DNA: TGCGCCAGCAGACCGCCAGGGTTTGGGGATGGCTACACCTTC; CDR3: CASRPPGFGDGYTF
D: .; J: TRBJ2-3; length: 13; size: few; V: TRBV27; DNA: TGTGCCAGCAGTTCCCCCCCTGGCAGTAAGCAGTATTTT; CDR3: CASSSPPGSKQYF
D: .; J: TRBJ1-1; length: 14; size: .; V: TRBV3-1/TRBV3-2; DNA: TGTGCCAGCAGCCAAAAAGGTGGTAGGGCTGAAGCTTTCTTT; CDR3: CASSQKGGRAEAFF
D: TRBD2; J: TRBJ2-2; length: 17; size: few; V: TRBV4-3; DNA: TGCGCCAGCAGCCAAGATTACGGGGGGGGACTCCCCGGGGAGCTGTTTTTT; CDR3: CASSQDYGGGLPGELFF
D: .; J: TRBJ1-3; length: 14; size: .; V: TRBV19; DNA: TGTGCCAGTAGTATAGTCTCGGGAGGAAACACCATATATTTT; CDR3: CASSIVSGGNTIYF
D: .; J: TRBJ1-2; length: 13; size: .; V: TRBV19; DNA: TGTGCCAGTAGTATTGACAGAAGTTATGGCTACACCTTC; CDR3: CASSIDRSYGYTF
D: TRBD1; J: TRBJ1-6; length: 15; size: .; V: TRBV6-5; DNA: TGTGCCAGCAGTCGGGACAGGGGGCGAGTATCACCCCTCCACTTT; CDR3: CASSRDRGRVSPLHF
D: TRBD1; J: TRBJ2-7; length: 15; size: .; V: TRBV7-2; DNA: TGTGCCAGCAGCTCCTCCGGGACAGGGTCCTTGGAGCAGTACTTC; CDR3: CASSSSGTGSLEQYF
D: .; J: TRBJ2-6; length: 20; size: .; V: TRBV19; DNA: TGTGCCAGTAGTATAAGGGGGGATAGCCGTGGGCGCTCTGGGGCCAACGTCCTGACTTTC; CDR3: CASSIRGDSRGRSGANVLTF
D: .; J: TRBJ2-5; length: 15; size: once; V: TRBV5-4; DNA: TGTGCCAGCAGCTTCCCCGGAACCGAACAAGAGACCCAGTACTTC; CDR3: CASSFPGTEQETQYF
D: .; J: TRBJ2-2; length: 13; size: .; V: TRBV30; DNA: TGTGCCTGGAGTGTAACCCTATCCGGGGAGCTGTTTTTT; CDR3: CAWSVTLSGELFF
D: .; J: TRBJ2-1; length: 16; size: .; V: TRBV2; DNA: TGTGCCAGCAGTGAGCCCGGGTTTCTCTCCTACAATGAGCAGTTCTTC; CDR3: CASSEPGFLSYNEQFF
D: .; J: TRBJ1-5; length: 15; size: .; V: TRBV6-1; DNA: TGTGCCAGCAGTGAAGGCACAGGGAACAGTCAGCCCCAGCATTTT; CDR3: CASSEGTGNSQPQHF
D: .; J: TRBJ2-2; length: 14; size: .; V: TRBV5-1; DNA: TGCGCCAGCAGTCATGGAGGGTGGAACGGGGAGCTGTTTTTT; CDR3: CASSHGGWNGELFF